This TCR beta chain was sequenced during a study of blood T cell repertoires in COVID-19. Across the study: The analysed material was cDNA or gDNA that came from T cells, B-cell-depleted T cells, or PBMCs.

The table came from immunoSEQ multiplex PCR; TCRdb's copy has only in-frame clones and leaves some out. The sample gives approximately 170,000 clones, around 84% of which show up once; about 8% is in the top ten. Trimming shortened V by 0 bases and J by 2 bases, and 8 bases separated the two germline ends. CDR1 is LGHDT and CDR2 is YNNKEL in the germline V gene (reference sequence). The CDR3 is 14 amino acids. The TCR was taken from a woman aged 45-65 years who had recovered from COVID-19. V is TRBV3-1 (or the pseudogene TRBV3-2) and J is TRBJ2-7; D possibly corresponds to TRBD2 (6 bases). Sequencing was performed on PBMCs or T cells enriched from blood (not recorded which). DNA for the CDR3: TGTGCCAGCAGCCAAGACAGCGGGCCCTACGAGCAGTACTTC. Amino acid sequence: CASSQDSGPYEQYF.